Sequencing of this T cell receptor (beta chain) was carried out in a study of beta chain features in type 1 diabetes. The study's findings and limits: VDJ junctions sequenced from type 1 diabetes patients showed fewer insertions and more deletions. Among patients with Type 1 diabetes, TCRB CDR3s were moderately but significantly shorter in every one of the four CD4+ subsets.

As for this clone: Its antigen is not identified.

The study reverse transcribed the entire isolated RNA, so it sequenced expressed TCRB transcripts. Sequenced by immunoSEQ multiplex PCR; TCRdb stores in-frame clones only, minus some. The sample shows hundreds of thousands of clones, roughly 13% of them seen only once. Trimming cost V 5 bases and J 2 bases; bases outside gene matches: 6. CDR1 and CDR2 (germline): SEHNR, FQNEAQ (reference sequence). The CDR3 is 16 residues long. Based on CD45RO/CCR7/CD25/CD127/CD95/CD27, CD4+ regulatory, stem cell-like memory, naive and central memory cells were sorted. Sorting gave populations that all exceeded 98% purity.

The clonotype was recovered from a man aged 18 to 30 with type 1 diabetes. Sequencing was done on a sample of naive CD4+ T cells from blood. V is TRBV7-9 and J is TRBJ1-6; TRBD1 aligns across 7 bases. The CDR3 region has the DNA TGTGCCAGCAGCGCCAGGGGGACAGCCTATAATTCACCCCTCCACTTT. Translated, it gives CASSARGTAYNSPLHF. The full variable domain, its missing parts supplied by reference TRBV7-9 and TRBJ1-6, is DTGVSQNPRHKITKRGQNVTFRCDPISEHNRLYWYRQTLGQGPEFLTYFQNEAQLEKSRLLSDRFSAERPKGSFSTLEIQRTEQGDSAMYLCASSARGTAYNSPLHFGNGTRLTVT.